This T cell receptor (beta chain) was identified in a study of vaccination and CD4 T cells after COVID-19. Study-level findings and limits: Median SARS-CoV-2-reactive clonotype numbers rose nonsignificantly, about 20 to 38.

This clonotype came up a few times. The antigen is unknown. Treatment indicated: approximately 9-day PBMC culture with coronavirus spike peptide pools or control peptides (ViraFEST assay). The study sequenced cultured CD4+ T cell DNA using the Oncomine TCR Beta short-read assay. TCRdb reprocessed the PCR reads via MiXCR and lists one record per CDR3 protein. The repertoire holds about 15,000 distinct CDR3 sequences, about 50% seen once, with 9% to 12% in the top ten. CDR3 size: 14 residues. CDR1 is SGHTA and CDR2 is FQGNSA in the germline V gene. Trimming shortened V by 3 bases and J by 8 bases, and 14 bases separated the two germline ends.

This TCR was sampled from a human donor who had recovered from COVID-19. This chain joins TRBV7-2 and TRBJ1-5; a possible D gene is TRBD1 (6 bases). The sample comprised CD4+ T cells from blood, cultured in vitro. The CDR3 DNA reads TGTGCCAGCAGCTTTCCCGGCAGGGGAAAGCCCCAGCATTTT. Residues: CASSFPGRGKPQHF. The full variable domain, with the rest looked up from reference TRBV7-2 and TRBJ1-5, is GAGVSQSPSNKVTEKGKDVELRCDPISGHTALYWYRQSLGQGLEFLIYFQGNSAPDKSGLPSDRFSAERTGGSVSTLTIQRTQQEDSAVYLCASSFPGRGKPQHFGDGTRLSIL.